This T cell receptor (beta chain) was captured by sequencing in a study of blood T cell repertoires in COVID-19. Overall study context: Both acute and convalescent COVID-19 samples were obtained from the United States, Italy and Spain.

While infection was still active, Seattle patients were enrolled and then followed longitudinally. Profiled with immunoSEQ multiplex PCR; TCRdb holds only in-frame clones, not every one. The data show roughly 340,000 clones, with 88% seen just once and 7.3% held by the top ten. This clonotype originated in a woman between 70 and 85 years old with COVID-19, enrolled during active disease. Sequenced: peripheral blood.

CDR3 DNA: TGCGCCAGCAGTGAGTCACCAGGGACAAGTTTGGTAGACGAGCAGTACTTC. Its protein is CASSESPGTSLVDEQYF. This chain connects TRBV10-2 to TRBJ2-7; the D gene is possibly TRBD1 (6 bases). Germline V gene data show CDR1 as WSHSY and CDR2 as SAAADI. With 0 bases removed from V and 5 bases from J, the gap between germline ends came to 20 bases. CDR3 length: 17 residues.